This TCR beta chain was sequenced during a study of shared clonotypes between healthy human individuals. Study-wide results and limits: Generally, estimated richness proved larger in naive subsets than it did in memory subsets. Shared clonotypes: approximately 5% naive CD4, about 4% naive CD8, about 2.2% memory CD4, approximately 0.4% memory CD8.

Profiling relied on immunoSEQ multiplex PCR, and the TCRdb table lists in-frame clones only, not all of them. The data show more than 2,000,000 clones, approximately 93% seen once. This clone was seen a few times. The target antigen is unknown. Germline V gene data show CDR1 as MGHDK and CDR2 as SYGVNS. The V gene lost 3 bases and the J gene lost 0 bases, with 8 bases spanning the gap. The CDR3 is 14 residues long. The TCR sequence derives from a man younger than 30 in good health. Some clones in this sample may be carry-over from other donors' samples. The material sequenced was naive CD4+ T cells from PBMCs. This sample's subset: CD45RA+ positively selected. The chain links TRBV25-1 to TRBJ1-1; D is uncertain. The CDR3 here is CASSDTPMNTEAFF. CDR3 in DNA: TGTGCCAGCAGTGATACACCTATGAACACTGAAGCTTTCTTT.